Shown below are 9 T cell receptor beta chains from a single sample sequenced in a study of blood T cell repertoires in COVID-19. The method was immunoSEQ multiplex PCR; TCRdb's version includes in-frame clones alone and lacks a portion of them. The repertoire includes 30,000 to 45,000 clones, roughly 80% of them detected once, and roughly 29% sits in the top ten. Sequenced material: peripheral blood. The receptors come from an older man with active or convalescent COVID-19.

This chain uses TRBV20-1 with TRBJ2-1, with no clear D. Germline V gives CDR1 DFQATT, CDR2 SNEGSKA (reference sequence). V was shortened by 3 bases and J by 6 bases, with 12 bases between the two germline ends. The CDR3 length is 13 residues. DNA for the CDR3: TGCAGTGCTAGTCCCGGAGAGCCCAATGAGCAGTTCTTC. It translates to CSASPGEPNEQFF.

The J gene is TRBJ2-7, the V gene TRBV3-1 (or the pseudogene TRBV3-2); D possibly corresponds to TRBD2 (6 bases). CDR1 and CDR2 (germline): LGHDT, YNNKEL (reference sequence). The CDR3 totals 14 residues. With 1 base removed from V and 3 bases from J, the gap between germline ends came to 10 bases. CDR3 protein: CASSQGTNDYEQYF. The DNA for the CDR3 is TGTGCCAGCAGCCAAGGGACTAACGACTACGAGCAGTACTTC.

The chain joins TRBV7-2 to TRBJ1-2, with D unclear. Trimming took 1 base from V and 5 from J, leaving 17 bases between them. CDR1 is SGHTA, CDR2 FQGNSA, per germline. The CDR3 consists of 16 residues. The CDR3 spells CASSLDWGQRGYGYTF. The CDR3 DNA is TGTGCCAGCAGCTTAGATTGGGGTCAGCGAGGGTATGGCTACACCTTC.

This clone occurred once. This chain links TRBV7-2 with TRBJ1-2, with TRBD1 matching 7 bases. V gave up 0 bases and J gave up 13 bases; unmatched junction bases: 8. This CDR3 comprises 13 residues. The germline gives CDR1 SGHTA, CDR2 FQGNSA. The CDR3 is CASSLATTGTVTF. CDR3 nucleotides: TGTGCCAGCAGCTTAGCGACGACAGGGACTGTCACCTTC. The full variable domain, with the rest looked up from reference TRBV7-2 and TRBJ1-2, is GAGVSQSPSNKVTEKGKDVELRCDPISGHTALYWYRQSLGQGLEFLIYFQGNSAPDKSGLPSDRFSAERTGGSVSTLTIQRTQQEDSAVYLCASSLATTGTVTFGSGTRLTVV.

This CDR3 is CASSGGLGSGTDTQYF. CDR3 nucleotide sequence: TGTGCCAGCAGTGGAGGACTCGGTTCGGGCACAGATACGCAGTATTTT. The gene calls are TRBV2 and TRBJ2-3; D may be TRBD2 (5 bases). The V gene's germline CDR1 is SNHLY and CDR2 FYNNEI. The CDR3 runs to 16 residues. The germline V and J ends were trimmed by 4 bases and 1 base, with 15 bases remaining between them.

The rearrangement joins TRBV4-3 to TRBJ2-1; 12 nucleotides match TRBD2. This CDR3 has 17 residues. Germline CDR1 is LGHNA and CDR2 is YSLEER. V gave up 3 bases and J gave up 3 bases; unmatched junction bases: 6. In nucleotides, the CDR3 is TGCGCCAGCAGCCAGCGACTAGCGGGAGTTATCTACAATGAGCAGTTCTTC. Translation gives CASSQRLAGVIYNEQFF.

The V call is TRBV5-1, the J call TRBJ2-3; D unclear. Germline lookup yields CDR1 SGHRS and CDR2 YFSETQ. V lost 0 bases and J 4 bases, leaving 12 bases between the germline ends. The CDR3 runs 15 residues. CDR3 protein: CASSLAAAWADTQYF. The CDR3 DNA sequence: TGCGCCAGCAGCTTGGCGGCGGCCTGGGCAGATACGCAGTATTTT.

This chain joins TRBV7-2 and TRBJ1-2; D remains unclear. CDR3 length equals 13 residues. The germline CDR1 and CDR2 sequences are SGHTA and FQGNSA. V was trimmed by 5 bases and J by 3 bases, leaving 10 bases between them. Here the CDR3 reads CASSPVSDYGYTF. In DNA, the CDR3 is TGTGCCAGCAGCCCCGTATCGGACTATGGCTACACCTTC.

The V gene is TRBV9, the J gene TRBJ2-3; no clear D. This CDR3 contains 15 residues. Germline V gives CDR1 SGDLS, CDR2 YYNGEE. Trimming removed 4 bases at V and 2 bases at J, with 14 bases between. DNA of the CDR3: TGTGCCAGCAGCCCCAAAACCAGATACACAGATACGCAGTATTTT. This sequence encodes CASSPKTRYTDTQYF.